This TCR beta chain stems from a study of T cells in Graves' hyperthyroidism and ophthalmopathy. The study's findings and limits: The model made its ophthalmopathy prediction, and onset followed a median around six months later. A 13 V-J signature model discriminated ophthalmopathy versus stable hyperthyroidism.

Turning to this clonotype: The antigen remains undetermined.

It was RNA transcripts that yielded the amplified TCR beta CDR3 regions. TCR CDR3 underwent first-round RT-PCR with the HTBI primer set. Each CDR3 protein is one row after TCRdb ran MiXCR on the multiplex PCR reads. The table has hundreds of thousands of distinct CDR3 sequences, about a sixth seen once. The study enrolled patients aged 18 to 65 with newly diagnosed hyperthyroidism of under 2 months' duration. Sequenced sample: blood. The sequence came from a woman between 18 and 30 years old with Graves' hyperthyroidism.

The DNA for the CDR3 is TGTGCCAGCAGCTTCACGGGACAGTGGGGTGTGCGGGAAAAACTGTTTTTT. This gives the protein CASSFTGQWGVREKLFF. This chain links TRBV13 with TRBJ1-4; 7 nucleotides align to TRBD1. Trimming cost V 3 bases and J 8 bases; bases outside gene matches: 15. Germline V gene data show CDR1 as PRHDT and CDR2 as FYEKMQ (reference sequence). CDR3 size: 17 residues.